This T cell receptor (beta chain) was sequenced for a study of OX40 agonist ivuxolimab in advanced cancers. At the level of the whole study: The costimulatory receptor OX40 (CD134) was targeted by ivuxolimab, a fully human IgG2 agonistic monoclonal antibody. Intravenous ivuxolimab was administered to patients every 2 weeks at six dose levels: 0.01, 0.1, 0.3, 1.5, 3 and 10 mg/kg. Among the 50 to 55 dose-escalation patients, approximately 20 had hepatocellular carcinoma, approximately 15 melanoma, 9 renal cell carcinoma and 9 head and neck cancer. The dose-escalation cohort was roughly 80% male with a mean age of about 54 years, ranging from roughly 23 to 90. Patients were allowed to have had prior anti-PD-1, anti-PD-L1 or anti-CTLA-4 therapy, and around 40% of the dose-escalation patients had previously received checkpoint inhibitors. Three dose-escalation patients achieved partial responses, one with hepatocellular carcinoma and two with cutaneous melanoma. The point of sequencing TCRbeta in the periphery was to test whether ivuxolimab changed TCR sequence diversity and drove clonal T-cell expansion. The paper covers the monotherapy dose-escalation part of the phase I ivuxolimab trial, which included N = 52 patients.

Findings and caveats that apply to the study as a whole: The antigen specificity of the peripheral T cells that underwent clonal expansion was not determined. In partial responders in the 0.1-3.0 mg/kg groups, normalized peripheral clonal expansion was found to be among the lowest, especially among CD8+ T cells. Low levels of normalized T-cell clonal expansion were also shown by some nonresponding patients. Clonal expansion of both CD4+ and CD8+ blood T cells was observed from baseline to week 6 at doses 0.1 to 3.0 mg/kg. On average, CD8+ T cells showed more expanded clones than CD4+ T cells after ivuxolimab.

The trial excluded patients who had a history of autoimmune disease or were on systemic immunosuppression. Peripheral blood for TCR sequencing was collected from all dose cohorts at baseline, on cycle 4 day 1, and on cycle 7 day 1. Samples came from an open-label, multicenter, first-in-human phase I dose-escalation trial of ivuxolimab. Adults with locally advanced or metastatic head and neck squamous cell, hepatocellular, melanoma or renal cell carcinoma were enrolled in the trial. Before TCR sequencing, CD4+ T cells and CD8+ T cells from peripheral blood were sorted into separate populations. Trimming accounts for 5 bases at V and 0 bases at J, while the number of junction bases matched to no gene is 4. Spanning cysteine to phenylalanine, the CDR3 consists of 15 amino acids. Only CDR3 DNA remains: 45 bases, in frame from the first base. Based on the germline V gene, the CDR1 and CDR2 sequences are SGHRS and YFSETQ.

Genomic DNA was extracted from sorted cells for sequencing of the TCRbeta CDR3 region. TCRbeta CDR3 regions were sequenced using the immunoSEQ Assay. TCRdb took this table from immuneACCESS and kept in-frame rearrangements with V and J called. Such tables lack part of the clones; where checked against another copy, unresolved V genes explain under half of the gap, and the rest is unexplained. The sample data list approximately 120,000 clones, and about 90% of these were observed just once. The ten largest clones add up to 0.8% to 1% of the sample. This clone appeared a few times. What antigen it recognizes has not been identified. One base away there is no much larger clone; base qualities are not given.

The origin of this receptor is an adult with an advanced solid tumor such as melanoma, head and neck, liver or kidney cancer. The sequencing used CD4+ or CD8+ T cells sorted from blood, collected in a trial of the OX40 agonist ivuxolimab. The rearranged segments are TRBV5-1 and TRBJ2-1, with 8 bases in between that match TRBD2. The sequenced DNA: TGCGCCAGCAGACTGACTAGCGACTCCTACAATGAGCAGTTCTTC. Translated, this gives CASRLTSDSYNEQFF. Extended through the reference TRBV5-1 and TRBJ2-1 proteins, this CDR3 yields the full variable domain: KAGVTQTPRYLIKTRGQQVTLSCSPISGHRSVSWYQQTPGQGLQFLFEYFSETQRNKGNFPGRFSGRQFSNSRSEMNVSTLELGDSALYLCASRLTSDSYNEQFFGPGTRLTVL.